Listed below are T cell receptor beta chains from one sample, sequenced in a study of T cell repertoires in cytomegalovirus infection. TCRdb called the reads again in MiXCR, with one record for every CDR3 protein. Among 150,000 to 200,000 distinct CDR3 sequences listed, roughly 9% were seen once. Source material: PBMCs. All receptors derive from a human donor in good health (CMV status not recorded). Some clones in this sample may be carry-over from other donors' samples. CDR3s include the opening cysteine and the closing phenylalanine or tryptophan. Each record gives: D gene, J gene, clone size, V gene, CDR3 length, CDR3 protein, CDR3 DNA. D genes are given only for firm matches. A row's size may be missing; if present it is once, few, many or a size class.

d_gene: NA; j_gene: TRBJ2-7; abundance: NA; v_gene: TRBV20-1; len: 13; CDR3aa: CSARHPYFDEQYF; CDR3nt: TGCAGTGCTAGACACCCATACTTCGACGAGCAGTACTTC
d_gene: NA; j_gene: TRBJ2-7; abundance: few; v_gene: TRBV27; len: 14; CDR3aa: CASSAYGGVYEQYF; CDR3nt: TGTGCCAGCAGTGCCTATGGCGGGGTCTACGAGCAGTACTTC
d_gene: NA; j_gene: TRBJ1-1; abundance: NA; v_gene: TRBV6-8; len: 15; CDR3aa: CASSFATGYNTEAFF; CDR3nt: TGTGCCAGCAGTTTCGCTACAGGATACAACACTGAAGCTTTCTTT
d_gene: NA; j_gene: TRBJ2-2; abundance: many; v_gene: TRBV5-5; len: 15; CDR3aa: CASSLTVTNTGELFF; CDR3nt: TGTGCCAGCAGCTTGACAGTTACGAACACCGGGGAGCTGTTTTTT
d_gene: NA; j_gene: TRBJ1-1; abundance: many; v_gene: TRBV11-2; len: 13; CDR3aa: CASSLAGGIEAFF; CDR3nt: TGTGCCAGCAGCTTAGCCGGTGGGATTGAAGCTTTCTTT
d_gene: TRBD1; j_gene: TRBJ1-1; abundance: many; v_gene: TRBV7-2; len: 14; CDR3aa: CASSLAGTGGQAFF; CDR3nt: TGTGCCAGCAGCTTAGCCGGGACAGGGGGCCAAGCTTTCTTT
d_gene: NA; j_gene: TRBJ2-7; abundance: many; v_gene: TRBV12-3/TRBV12-4; len: 14; CDR3aa: CASSLTQGVDEQYF; CDR3nt: TGTGCCAGCAGTTTAACCCAGGGTGTCGACGAGCAGTACTTC
d_gene: NA; j_gene: TRBJ1-1; abundance: many; v_gene: TRBV12-3/TRBV12-4; len: 13; CDR3aa: CASSRQVNTEAFF; CDR3nt: TGTGCCAGCAGCCGACAGGTGAACACTGAAGCTTTCTTT
d_gene: NA; j_gene: TRBJ1-6; abundance: NA; v_gene: TRBV20-1; len: 15; CDR3aa: CSASRGSLYNSPLHF; CDR3nt: TGCAGTGCTAGCAGGGGCTCCCTTTATAATTCACCCCTCCACTTT
d_gene: NA; j_gene: TRBJ1-6; abundance: many; v_gene: TRBV7-2; len: 14; CDR3aa: CASSLEDANSPLHF; CDR3nt: TGTGCCAGCAGCTTAGAGGATGCAAATTCACCCCTCCACTTT
d_gene: NA; j_gene: TRBJ1-6; abundance: few; v_gene: TRBV6-1; len: 15; CDR3aa: CASSEEPAYNSPLHF; CDR3nt: TGTGCCAGCAGTGAAGAGCCCGCCTATAATTCACCCCTCCACTTT
d_gene: NA; j_gene: TRBJ1-5; abundance: many; v_gene: TRBV28; len: 13; CDR3aa: CASSWGVDQPQHF; CDR3nt: TGTGCCAGCAGTTGGGGGGTTGATCAGCCCCAGCATTTT
d_gene: NA; j_gene: TRBJ1-1; abundance: NA; v_gene: TRBV30; len: 12; CDR3aa: CAWSVQGVEAFF; CDR3nt: TGTGCCTGGAGTGTACAAGGTGTTGAAGCTTTCTTT
d_gene: TRBD1; j_gene: TRBJ1-6; abundance: many; v_gene: TRBV28; len: 13; CDR3aa: CASSTGVNSPLHF; CDR3nt: TGTGCCAGCTCAACAGGGGTGAATTCACCCCTCCACTTT
d_gene: NA; j_gene: TRBJ2-2; abundance: many; v_gene: TRBV12-3/TRBV12-4; len: 18; CDR3aa: CAIPLLGGRRNEPGELFF; CDR3nt: TGTGCCATCCCCCTCCTCGGGGGCAGGAGAAACGAACCCGGGGAGCTGTTTTTT
d_gene: NA; j_gene: TRBJ2-7; abundance: NA; v_gene: TRBV12-3/TRBV12-4; len: 14; CDR3aa: CASSLNSVGGEQYF; CDR3nt: TGTGCCAGCAGTTTAAACAGCGTCGGGGGAGAGCAGTACTTC
d_gene: NA; j_gene: TRBJ1-2; abundance: many; v_gene: TRBV6-1; len: 14; CDR3aa: CASSEVGDLYGYTF; CDR3nt: TGTGCCAGCAGTGAAGTCGGGGACCTCTATGGCTACACCTTC
d_gene: NA; j_gene: TRBJ1-1; abundance: many; v_gene: TRBV28; len: 15; CDR3aa: CASSFQGQQNTEAFF; CDR3nt: TGTGCCAGCAGTTTCCAGGGACAACAGAACACTGAAGCTTTCTTT
d_gene: NA; j_gene: TRBJ1-3; abundance: many; v_gene: TRBV11-2; len: 18; CDR3aa: CASSLFSPFTASGNTIYF; CDR3nt: TGTGCCAGCAGCTTATTCAGCCCGTTCACGGCCTCTGGAAACACCATATATTTT
d_gene: NA; j_gene: TRBJ2-3; abundance: many; v_gene: TRBV5-1; len: 15; CDR3aa: CASSLFPDATDTQYF; CDR3nt: TGCGCCAGCAGCTTATTCCCAGACGCGACAGATACGCAGTATTTT
d_gene: NA; j_gene: TRBJ2-7; abundance: NA; v_gene: TRBV9; len: 13; CDR3aa: CASSVRPAYEQYF; CDR3nt: TGTGCCAGCAGCGTACGGCCGGCCTACGAGCAGTACTTC
d_gene: TRBD1; j_gene: TRBJ2-7; abundance: NA; v_gene: TRBV12-3/TRBV12-4; len: 15; CDR3aa: CASTVGTGSFYEQYF; CDR3nt: TGTGCCAGCACTGTCGGGACAGGGTCATTCTACGAGCAGTACTTC
d_gene: NA; j_gene: TRBJ2-1; abundance: NA; v_gene: TRBV6-4; len: 15; CDR3aa: CASSTSGETYNEQFF; CDR3nt: TGTGCCAGCAGTACCAGCGGAGAGACCTACAATGAGCAGTTCTTC
d_gene: TRBD2; j_gene: TRBJ2-1; abundance: many; v_gene: TRBV6-2/TRBV6-3; len: 16; CDR3aa: CASIGLAVTSYNEQFF; CDR3nt: TGTGCCAGCATCGGACTAGCGGTGACCTCCTACAATGAGCAGTTCTTC
d_gene: NA; j_gene: TRBJ2-2; abundance: NA; v_gene: TRBV11-2; len: 14; CDR3aa: CASSLSLNTGELFF; CDR3nt: TGTGCCAGCAGCTTATCTCTGAACACCGGGGAGCTGTTTTTT
d_gene: NA; j_gene: TRBJ1-3; abundance: few; v_gene: TRBV15; len: 14; CDR3aa: CATSRQGSGNTIYF; CDR3nt: TGTGCCACCAGCAGACAGGGTTCTGGAAACACCATATATTTT
d_gene: TRBD2; j_gene: TRBJ2-2; abundance: many; v_gene: TRBV4-1; len: 18; CDR3aa: CASSQDRGGRANTGELFF; CDR3nt: TGCGCCAGCAGCCAAGATCGTGGCGGGAGGGCGAACACCGGGGAGCTGTTTTTT
d_gene: NA; j_gene: TRBJ2-7; abundance: few; v_gene: TRBV10-3; len: 11; CDR3aa: CASREAYEQYF; CDR3nt: TGTGCCAGCAGGGAGGCCTACGAGCAGTACTTC